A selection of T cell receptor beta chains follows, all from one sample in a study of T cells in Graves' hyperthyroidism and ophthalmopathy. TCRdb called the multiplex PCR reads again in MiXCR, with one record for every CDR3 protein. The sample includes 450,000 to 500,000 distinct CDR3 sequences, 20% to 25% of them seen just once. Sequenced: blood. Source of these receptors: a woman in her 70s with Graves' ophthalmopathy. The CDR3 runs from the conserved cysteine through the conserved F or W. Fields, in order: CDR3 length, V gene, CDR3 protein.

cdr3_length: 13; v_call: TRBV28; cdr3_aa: CASIHPTGFRAFF
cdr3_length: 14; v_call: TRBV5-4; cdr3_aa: CASRSVGGTGELFF
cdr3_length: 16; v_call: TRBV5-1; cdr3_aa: CASSLGGGGMNTEAFF
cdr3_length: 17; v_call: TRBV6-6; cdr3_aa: CASSYPASGMSYNEQFF
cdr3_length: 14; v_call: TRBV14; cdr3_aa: CASSQVAGTGEQYF
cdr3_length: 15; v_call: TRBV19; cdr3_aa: CASTTGGLGNDEQYF
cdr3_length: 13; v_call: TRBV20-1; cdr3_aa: CSARDWVRAEAFF
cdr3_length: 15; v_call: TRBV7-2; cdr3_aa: CASSLDPGFTYEQYF
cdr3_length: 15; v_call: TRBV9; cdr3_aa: CASSVRWDSLGGYTF
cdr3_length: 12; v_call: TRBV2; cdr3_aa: CATPPGGEGYTF